This T cell receptor beta chain was observed in a study of blood T cell repertoires in COVID-19. Study-level background: Acute and convalescent COVID-19 specimens originated in the United States, Italy and Spain.

The table lists this clone with a count of one. In the original processing: The authors estimated nucleated cell counts from reference gene primer amplification. TCRdb's table, derived via immunoSEQ multiplex PCR, lists solely in-frame clones and lacks some. V and J calls and clone size come straight from that table; D and trimming were deduced from the DNA. The table has approximately 41,000 clones, roughly nine tenths seen once. Trimming pared 3 bases from V and 0 bases from J, leaving 9 bases between. Germline V gene data show CDR1 as SNHLY and CDR2 as FYNNEI. The CDR3 runs to 15 residues. This receptor was obtained from a man aged 50 to 59 with active COVID-19. The specimen was peripheral blood. The rearrangement joins TRBV2 to TRBJ1-5; the D is unclear. CDR3 residues: CASSDNSYSNQPQHF. Written as DNA, the CDR3 is TGTGCCAGCAGTGATAACAGCTATAGCAATCAGCCCCAGCATTTT. Full variable domain (missing parts from reference TRBV2 and TRBJ1-5): EPEVTQTPSHQVTQMGQEVILRCVPISNHLYFYWYRQILGQKVEFLVSFYNNEISEKSEIFDDQFSVERPDGSNFTLKIRSTKLEDSAMYFCASSDNSYSNQPQHFGDGTRLSIL.